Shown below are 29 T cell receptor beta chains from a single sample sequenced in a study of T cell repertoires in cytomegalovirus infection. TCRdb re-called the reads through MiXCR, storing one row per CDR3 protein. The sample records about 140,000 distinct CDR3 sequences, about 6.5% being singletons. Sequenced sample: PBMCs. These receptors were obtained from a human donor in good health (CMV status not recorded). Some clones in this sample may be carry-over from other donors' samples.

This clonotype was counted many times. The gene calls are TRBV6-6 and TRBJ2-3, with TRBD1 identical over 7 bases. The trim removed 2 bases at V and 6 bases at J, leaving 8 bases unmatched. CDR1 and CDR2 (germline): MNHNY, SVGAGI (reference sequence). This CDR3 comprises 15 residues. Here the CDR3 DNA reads TGTGCCAGCAGTTACGGACAGGAATTCGGGGATACGCAGTATTTT. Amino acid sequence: CASSYGQEFGDTQYF.

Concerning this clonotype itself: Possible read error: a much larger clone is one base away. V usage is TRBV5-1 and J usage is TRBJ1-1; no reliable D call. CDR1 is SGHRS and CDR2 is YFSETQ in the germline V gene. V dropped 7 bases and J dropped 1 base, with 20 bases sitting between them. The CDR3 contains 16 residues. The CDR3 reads CASGRETSGPNTEAFF. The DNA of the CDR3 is TGCGCCAGCGGCCGAGAGACGAGCGGGCCGAACACTGAAGCTTTCTTT.

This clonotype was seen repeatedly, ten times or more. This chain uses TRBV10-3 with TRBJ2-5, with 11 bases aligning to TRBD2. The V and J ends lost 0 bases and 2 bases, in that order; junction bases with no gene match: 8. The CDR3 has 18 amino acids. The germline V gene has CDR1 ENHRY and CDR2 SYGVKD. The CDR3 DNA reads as TGTGCCATCAGTGAGTCCTATGGACTAGCGGGTGGGCAAGAGACCCAGTACTTC. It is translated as CAISESYGLAGGQETQYF.

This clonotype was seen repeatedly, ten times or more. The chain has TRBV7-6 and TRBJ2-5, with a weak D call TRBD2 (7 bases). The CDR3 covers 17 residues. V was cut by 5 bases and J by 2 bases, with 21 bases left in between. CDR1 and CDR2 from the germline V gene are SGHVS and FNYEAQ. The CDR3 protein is CASSPRHGGGNQETQYF. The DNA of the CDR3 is TGTGCCAGCAGCCCCCGGCACGGCGGGGGCAATCAAGAGACCCAGTACTTC.

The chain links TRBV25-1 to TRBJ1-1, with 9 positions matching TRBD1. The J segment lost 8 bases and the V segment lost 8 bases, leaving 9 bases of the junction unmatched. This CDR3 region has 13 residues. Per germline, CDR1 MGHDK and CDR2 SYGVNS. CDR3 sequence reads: CASGSGTGSEAFF. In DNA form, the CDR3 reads TGTGCCAGCGGATCGGGGACAGGGAGCGAAGCTTTCTTT. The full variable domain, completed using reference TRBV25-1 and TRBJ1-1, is EADIYQTPRYLVIGTGKKITLECSQTMGHDKMYWYQQDPGMELHLIHYSYGVNSTEKGDLSSESTVSRIRTEHFPLTLESARPSHTSQYLCASGSGTGSEAFFGQGTRLTVV.

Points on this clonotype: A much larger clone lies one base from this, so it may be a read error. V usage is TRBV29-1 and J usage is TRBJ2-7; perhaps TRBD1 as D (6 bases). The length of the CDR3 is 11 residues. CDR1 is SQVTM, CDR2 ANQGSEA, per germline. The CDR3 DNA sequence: TGCAGCGTCGGACAGAACTACGAGAAGTACTTC. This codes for CSVGQNYEKYF.

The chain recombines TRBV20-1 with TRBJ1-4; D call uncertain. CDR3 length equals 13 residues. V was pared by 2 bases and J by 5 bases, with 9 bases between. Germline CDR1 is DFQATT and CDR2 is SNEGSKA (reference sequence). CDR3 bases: TGCAGTGCTAGAACTGGGCCGAATGAAAAACTGTTTTTT. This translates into CSARTGPNEKLFF.

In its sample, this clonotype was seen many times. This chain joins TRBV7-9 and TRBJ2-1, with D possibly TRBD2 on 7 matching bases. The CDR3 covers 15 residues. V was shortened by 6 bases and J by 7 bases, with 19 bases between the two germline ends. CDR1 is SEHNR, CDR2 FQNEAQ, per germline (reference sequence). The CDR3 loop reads CASSQEGGAGNEQFF. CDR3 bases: TGTGCCAGCAGTCAAGAGGGGGGGGCGGGGAATGAGCAGTTCTTC.

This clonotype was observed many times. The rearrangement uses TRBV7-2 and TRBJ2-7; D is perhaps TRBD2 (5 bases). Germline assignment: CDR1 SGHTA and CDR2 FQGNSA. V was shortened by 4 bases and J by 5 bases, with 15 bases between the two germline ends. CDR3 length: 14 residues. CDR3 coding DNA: TGTGCCAGCAGCTCCGGCCTAGCTCGCCACGAGCAGTACTTC. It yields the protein CASSSGLARHEQYF.

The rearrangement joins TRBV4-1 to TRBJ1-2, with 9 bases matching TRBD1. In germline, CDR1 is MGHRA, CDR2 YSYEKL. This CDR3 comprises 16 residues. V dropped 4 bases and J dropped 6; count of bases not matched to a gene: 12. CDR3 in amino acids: CASSPYPGQGVDGYTF. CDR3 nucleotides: TGCGCCAGCAGCCCCTACCCGGGACAGGGAGTCGATGGCTACACCTTC.

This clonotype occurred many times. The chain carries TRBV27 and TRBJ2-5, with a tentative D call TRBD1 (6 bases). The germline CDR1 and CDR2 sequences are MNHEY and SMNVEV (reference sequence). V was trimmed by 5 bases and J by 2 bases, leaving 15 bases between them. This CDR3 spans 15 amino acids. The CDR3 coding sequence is TGTGCCAGCAGTCCCGGGACACTCAGGCAAGAGACCCAGTACTTC. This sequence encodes CASSPGTLRQETQYF.

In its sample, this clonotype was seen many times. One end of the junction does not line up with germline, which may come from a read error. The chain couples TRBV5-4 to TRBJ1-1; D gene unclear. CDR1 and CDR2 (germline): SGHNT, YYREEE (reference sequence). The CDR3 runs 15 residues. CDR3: CASSFGVYGNNEAFF. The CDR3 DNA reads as TGTGCCAGCAGCTTTGGGGTGTACGGAAACAATGAAGCTTTCTTT.

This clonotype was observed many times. CDR3 bases: TGTGCCACCAGTGATTCGGACAGGGTAGCCAACAATGAGCAGTTCTTC. Protein: CATSDSDRVANNEQFF. V usage is TRBV24-1 and J usage is TRBJ2-1; 8 bases align to TRBD1. CDR1 KGHDR and CDR2 SFDVKD come from the germline V gene. CDR3 length: 16 residues. Trimming removed 2 bases from V and 5 bases from J; junction bases left unmatched: 7.

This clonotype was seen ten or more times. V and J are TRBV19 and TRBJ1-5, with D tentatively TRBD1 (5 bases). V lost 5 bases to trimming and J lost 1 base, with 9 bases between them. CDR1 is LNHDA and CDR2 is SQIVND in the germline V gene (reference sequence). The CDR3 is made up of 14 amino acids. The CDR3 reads CASSGTRSNQPQHF. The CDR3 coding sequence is TGTGCCAGTAGTGGGACCCGGAGCAATCAGCCCCAGCATTTT. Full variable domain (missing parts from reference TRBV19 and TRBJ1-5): DGGITQSPKYLFRKEGQNVTLSCEQNLNHDAMYWYRQDPGQGLRLIYYSQIVNDFQKGDIAEGYSVSREKKESFPLTVTSAQKNPTAFYLCASSGTRSNQPQHFGDGTRLSIL.

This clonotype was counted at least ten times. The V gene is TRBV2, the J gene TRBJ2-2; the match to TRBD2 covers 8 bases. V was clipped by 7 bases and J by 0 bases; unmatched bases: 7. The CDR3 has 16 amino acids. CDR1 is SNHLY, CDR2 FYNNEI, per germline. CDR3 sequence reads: CASTFARGANTGELFF. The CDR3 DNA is TGTGCCAGCACGTTCGCGCGGGGGGCGAACACCGGGGAGCTGTTTTTT.

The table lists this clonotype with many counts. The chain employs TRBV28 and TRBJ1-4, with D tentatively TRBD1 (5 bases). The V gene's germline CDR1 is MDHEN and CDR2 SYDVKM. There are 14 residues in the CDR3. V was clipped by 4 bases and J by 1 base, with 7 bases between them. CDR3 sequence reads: CASSSRVTNEKLFF. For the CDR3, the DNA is TGTGCCAGCAGTTCCAGGGTAACTAATGAAAAACTGTTTTTT. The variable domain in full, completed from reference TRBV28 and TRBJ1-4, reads DVKVTQSSRYLVKRTGEKVFLECVQDMDHENMFWYRQDPGLGLRLIYFSYDVKMKEKGDIPEGYSVSREKKERFSLILESASTNQTSMYLCASSSRVTNEKLFFGSGTQLSVL.

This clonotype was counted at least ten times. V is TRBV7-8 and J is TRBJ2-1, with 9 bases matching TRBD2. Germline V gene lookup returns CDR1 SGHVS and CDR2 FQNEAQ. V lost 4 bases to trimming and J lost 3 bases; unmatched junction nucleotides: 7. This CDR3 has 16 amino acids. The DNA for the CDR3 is TGTGCCAGCAGCTCAGAAGCGGGGGGTATCTACAATGAGCAGTTCTTC. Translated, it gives CASSSEAGGIYNEQFF.

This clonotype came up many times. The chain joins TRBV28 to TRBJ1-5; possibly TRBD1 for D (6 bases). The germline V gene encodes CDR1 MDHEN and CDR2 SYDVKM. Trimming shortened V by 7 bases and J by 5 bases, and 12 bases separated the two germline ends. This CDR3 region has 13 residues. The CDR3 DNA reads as TGTGCCAGCAAAAGACAGGCGCATCAGCCCCAGCATTTT. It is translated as CASKRQAHQPQHF. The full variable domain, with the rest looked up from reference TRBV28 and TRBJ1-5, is DVKVTQSSRYLVKRTGEKVFLECVQDMDHENMFWYRQDPGLGLRLIYFSYDVKMKEKGDIPEGYSVSREKKERFSLILESASTNQTSMYLCASKRQAHQPQHFGDGTRLSIL.

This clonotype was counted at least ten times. This CDR3 is CASSPVRTSTDTQYF. DNA for the CDR3: TGTGCCAGCAGCCCGGTGCGGACTAGCACAGATACGCAGTATTTT. The chain joins TRBV7-2 to TRBJ2-3, with a weak D call TRBD2 (5 bases). CDR1 is SGHTA and CDR2 is FQGNSA in the germline V gene. The CDR3 is 15 residues long. The V end lost 5 bases, the J end lost 0 bases, and 12 bases lay between the germline ends.

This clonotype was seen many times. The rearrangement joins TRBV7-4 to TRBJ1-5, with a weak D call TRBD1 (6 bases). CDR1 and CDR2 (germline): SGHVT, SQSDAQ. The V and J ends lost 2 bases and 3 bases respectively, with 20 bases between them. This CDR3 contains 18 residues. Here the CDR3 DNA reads TGTGCCAGCAGCTTACTCGGGACACCGAAGGGACACAATCAGCCCCAGCATTTT. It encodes CASSLLGTPKGHNQPQHF.

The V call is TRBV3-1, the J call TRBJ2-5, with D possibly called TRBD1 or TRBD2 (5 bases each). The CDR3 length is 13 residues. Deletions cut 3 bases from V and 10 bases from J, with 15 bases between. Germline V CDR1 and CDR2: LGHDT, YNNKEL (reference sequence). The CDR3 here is CASSHGTQRGQYF. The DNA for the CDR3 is TGTGCCAGCAGCCATGGGACGCAGAGGGGCCAGTACTTC.

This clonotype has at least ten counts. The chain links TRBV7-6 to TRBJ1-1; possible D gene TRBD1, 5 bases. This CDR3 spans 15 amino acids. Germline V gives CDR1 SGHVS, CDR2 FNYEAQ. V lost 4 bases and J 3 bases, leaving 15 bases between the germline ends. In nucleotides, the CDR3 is TGTGCCAGCAGCTCCACGGAGGGGAGGCACACTGAAGCTTTCTTT. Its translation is CASSSTEGRHTEAFF.

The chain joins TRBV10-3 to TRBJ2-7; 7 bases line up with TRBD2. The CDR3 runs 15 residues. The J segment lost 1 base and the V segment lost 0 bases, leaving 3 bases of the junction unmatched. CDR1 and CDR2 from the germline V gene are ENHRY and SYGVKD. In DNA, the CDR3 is TGTGCCATCAGTGAGTCTCGGGGGGTTTCCTACGAGCAGTACTTC. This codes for CAISESRGVSYEQYF.

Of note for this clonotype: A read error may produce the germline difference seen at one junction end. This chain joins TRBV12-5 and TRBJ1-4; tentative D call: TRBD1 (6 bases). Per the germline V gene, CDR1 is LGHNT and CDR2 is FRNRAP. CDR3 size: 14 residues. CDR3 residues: CASGPYSPGAKLFF. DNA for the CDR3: TGTGCTAGTGGACCCTACTCTCCAGGGGCAAAACTGTTTTTC.

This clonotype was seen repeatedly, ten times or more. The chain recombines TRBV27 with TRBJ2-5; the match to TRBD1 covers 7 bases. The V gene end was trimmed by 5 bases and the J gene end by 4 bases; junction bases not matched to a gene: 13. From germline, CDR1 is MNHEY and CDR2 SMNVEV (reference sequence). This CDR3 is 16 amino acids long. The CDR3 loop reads CASSMTGNFGPETQYF. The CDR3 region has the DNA TGTGCCAGCAGTATGACAGGGAATTTCGGCCCAGAGACCCAGTACTTC.

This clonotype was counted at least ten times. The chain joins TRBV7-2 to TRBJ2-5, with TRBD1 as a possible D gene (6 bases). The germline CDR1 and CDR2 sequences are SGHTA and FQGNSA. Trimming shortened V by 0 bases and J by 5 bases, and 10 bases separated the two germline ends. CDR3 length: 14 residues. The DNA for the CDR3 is TGTGCCAGCAGCTTAGCTCAGGGGTGGGAGACCCAGTACTTC. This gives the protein CASSLAQGWETQYF.

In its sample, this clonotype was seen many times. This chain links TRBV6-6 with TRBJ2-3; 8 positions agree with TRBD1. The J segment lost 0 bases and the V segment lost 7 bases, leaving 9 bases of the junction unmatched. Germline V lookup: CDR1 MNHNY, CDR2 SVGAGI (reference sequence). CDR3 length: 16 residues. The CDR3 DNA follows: TGTGCCAGCACCCCCCGAGACAGGGGTAGCACAGATACGCAGTATTTT. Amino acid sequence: CASTPRDRGSTDTQYF.

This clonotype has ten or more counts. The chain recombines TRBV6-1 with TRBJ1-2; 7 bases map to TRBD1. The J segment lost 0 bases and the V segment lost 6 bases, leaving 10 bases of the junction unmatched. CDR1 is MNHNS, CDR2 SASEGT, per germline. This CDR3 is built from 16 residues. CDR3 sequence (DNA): TGTGCCAGCAGAAGACAGGGACTTAACCCTAACTATGGCTACACCTTC. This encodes CASRRQGLNPNYGYTF.

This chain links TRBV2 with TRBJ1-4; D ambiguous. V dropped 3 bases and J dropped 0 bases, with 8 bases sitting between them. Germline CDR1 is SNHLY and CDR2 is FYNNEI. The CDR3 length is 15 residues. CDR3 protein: CASSDGRTTNEKLFF. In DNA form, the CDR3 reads TGTGCCAGCAGTGATGGGCGGACAACTAATGAAAAACTGTTTTTT. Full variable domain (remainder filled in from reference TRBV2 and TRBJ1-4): EPEVTQTPSHQVTQMGQEVILRCVPISNHLYFYWYRQILGQKVEFLVSFYNNEISEKSEIFDDQFSVERPDGSNFTLKIRSTKLEDSAMYFCASSDGRTTNEKLFFGSGTQLSVL.